This T cell receptor beta chain was identified during a study of early T cells in non-severe SARS-CoV-2 infection. Across the study: The study sequenced bulk RNA from unsorted whole blood, with chains unpaired.

Attachment of unique molecular identifiers to individual cDNA molecules was performed. TCRdb recomputed calls from the 5' RACE reads with MiXCR, one row per CDR3 protein. In the table there are some 57,000 distinct CDR3 sequences, approximately 5.6% of which are singletons. About this clonotype itself: Antigen: not known.

Findings of the study overall: VDJdb matching favored anti-spike CD8 responses, missing private and CD4 specificities.

The CDR3 is 12 amino acids. The germline V gene has CDR1 LNHDA and CDR2 SQIVND (reference sequence). The V and J ends lost 11 bases and 1 base respectively, with 12 bases between them. Sequenced input: whole blood. The rearrangement uses TRBV19 and TRBJ2-7, with D perhaps matching TRBD2 (5 bases). The TCR originated in an adult who was a healthcare worker with PCR-confirmed SARS-CoV-2 infection or an uninfected control (not recorded which). CDR3 DNA: TGTGCCCCTCCGAGGGTTTCCTACGAGCAGTACTTC. Residues: CAPPRVSYEQYF.